This T cell receptor (beta chain) was identified during a study of blood T cell repertoires in COVID-19. Turning to the study itself: Acute and convalescent COVID-19 samples came from the United States, Italy and Spain. PBMCs, B-cell-depleted T cells, or T cells provided the cDNA or gDNA that made up the material.

Per the authors' pipeline: Reference gene primer amplification gave estimated nucleated cell counts. The protocol was immunoSEQ multiplex PCR, while the TCRdb copy is restricted to in-frame clones and leaves out a portion. That table gives V, J and clone size, and the DNA gave D and trimming. The sample includes 130,000 to 150,000 clones, roughly nine tenths seen only once; the top ten take roughly 3.2%. Trimming took off 4 bases at V and 0 bases at J, with 12 bases between the two ends. Germline-derived CDR1 and CDR2 are SGHRS and YFSETQ. The CDR3 covers 15 residues. What was sequenced was peripheral blood. The TCR was taken from a woman aged 55-70 years with active COVID-19. The J gene is TRBJ2-3, the V gene TRBV5-1; D is perhaps TRBD2 (6 bases). CDR3 sequence reads: CASSPAGTSTDTQYF. CDR3 in DNA: TGCGCCAGCAGCCCAGCTGGGACTAGCACAGATACGCAGTATTTT.